This note documents a single TCR beta chain sequence. Its antigen is undetermined. This entry comes from a study of cytomegalovirus exposure and HLA in healthy donors. Both 60 Vbeta primers and 13 Jbeta primers went into the PCR. Assay: immunoSEQ multiplex PCR; the TCRdb copy retains only in-frame clones and omits some. The sample records about 280,000 clones, approximately 90% being singletons. Whole-study findings and limits: Available immune exposure information covered CMV serostatus only.

Germline lookup yields CDR1 MGHRA and CDR2 YSYEKL. The CDR3 covers 15 residues. V dropped 3 bases and J dropped 7; count of bases not matched to a gene: 10. The specimen sequenced was PBMCs. V gene TRBV4-1 combines with J gene TRBJ2-5; 8 bases map to TRBD1. This clonotype was sampled from a young woman in good health and CMV-seronegative. The CDR3 sequence: CASSHDRGQAGTQYF. The CDR3 DNA reads as TGCGCCAGCAGCCACGACAGGGGTCAAGCGGGGACCCAGTACTTC.